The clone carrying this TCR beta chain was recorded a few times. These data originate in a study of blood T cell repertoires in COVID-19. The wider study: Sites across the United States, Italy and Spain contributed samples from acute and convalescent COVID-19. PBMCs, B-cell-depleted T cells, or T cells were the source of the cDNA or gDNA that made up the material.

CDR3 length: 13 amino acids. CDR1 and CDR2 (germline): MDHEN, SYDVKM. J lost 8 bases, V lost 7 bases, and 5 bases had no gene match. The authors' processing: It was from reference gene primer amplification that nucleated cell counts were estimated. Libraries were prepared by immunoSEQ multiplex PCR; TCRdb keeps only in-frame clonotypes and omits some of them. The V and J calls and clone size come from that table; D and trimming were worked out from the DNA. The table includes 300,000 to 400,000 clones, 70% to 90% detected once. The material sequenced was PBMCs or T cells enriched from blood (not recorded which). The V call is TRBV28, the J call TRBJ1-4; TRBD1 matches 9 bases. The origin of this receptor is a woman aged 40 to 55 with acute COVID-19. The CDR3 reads CASNRGRREKLFF. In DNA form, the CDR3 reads TGTGCCAGCAACAGGGGGCGCCGAGAAAAACTGTTTTTT.